The present T cell receptor beta chain was sequenced within a study of blood T cell repertoires in COVID-19 (dated by TCRdb to the early 2020s). Notes on the research overall: Collaborator samples came from the United States, Italy and Spain and covered acute and convalescent phases of COVID-19. The material from the prospective study consisted of cDNA or gDNA derived from T cells, B-cell-depleted T cells, or PBMCs. Deeply sampled blood TCRbeta repertoires from subjects exposed to, actively infected with, or recovered from COVID-19 were included in the dataset. The repertoires were made available in a free public database intended to serve as a resource for research on the immune response to SARS-CoV-2. Samples were obtained from the ongoing ImmuneRACE study (first 160 participants) and from about 1,300 subjects provided by 6 global collaborators. Sample metadata almost always included a de-identified subject ID, COVID-19 status, age in years and sex. Where available, HLA class I and class II types were taken from metadata supplied by the sample provider and were not determined by assay-based typing.

As to this clone: There is no known antigen for this receptor. Per-base qualities were not stored, and no clone one base away is much larger.

The immunoSEQ Assay, a bias-controlled multiplex PCR, was used to amplify TCRbeta CDR3 regions from genomic DNA. Under the source paper's analysis protocol: The number of nucleated cells in each sample was estimated from the amplification of reference gene primers within the assay. To quantify the absolute abundance of each unique TCRbeta CDR3 rearrangement, sequence reads were collapsed and filtered. For each sample, productive Simpson clonality was calculated as the square root of Simpson's diversity index over productive rearrangements. TCRdb mirrors the immuneACCESS table, restricted to in-frame sequences. Some clones are absent from its copies; in checked studies, under half trace to an unresolved V gene, and the reason for the others is unknown. V and J calls and clone size follow that table, whereas D and trimming were derived from the DNA. The sample has fewer than 150,000 clones on record, approximately 84% of them singletons. The top ten hold 6% to 7.5% of the sample.

Here is what the overall study found, with its caveats: How much clinical and demographic metadata was included differed by source and by participant, and the metadata was provided uncurated.

Including the terminal cysteine and phenylalanine, the CDR3 comprises 14 residues. Of all the DNA, just the CDR3 is kept, 42 bases in frame from base 1. The germline V end is reduced by 3 bases and the J end by 7 bases; junction bases left unmatched: 8. The germline V gene (reference sequence) sets CDR1 to DFQATT and CDR2 to SNEGSKA. The collaborating institutions used their own protocols to collect whole blood in K2EDTA tubes. For TCRbeta analysis, collaborators shipped samples in one of three forms: frozen whole blood, isolated PBMCs, or DNA extracted from either of those sample types. The sample taken for sequencing was peripheral blood. Recombination linked TRBV20-1 to TRBJ2-1; TRBD2 lines up with 8 middle nucleotides. This TCR came from a human donor in a cohort sampled during active COVID-19. CDR3 region: CSASPAGELNEQFF. The DNA reads as follows: TGCAGTGCTAGTCCAGCGGGGGAACTTAATGAGCAGTTCTTC.